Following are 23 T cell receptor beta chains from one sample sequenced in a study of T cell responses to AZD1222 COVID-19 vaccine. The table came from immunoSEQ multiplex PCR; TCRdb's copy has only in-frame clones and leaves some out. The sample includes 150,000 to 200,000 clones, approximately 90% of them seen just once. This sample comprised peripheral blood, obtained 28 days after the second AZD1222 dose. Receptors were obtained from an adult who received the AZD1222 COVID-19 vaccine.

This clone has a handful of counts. The CDR3 nucleotides are TGTGCCAGCAGTTACTCTGGTAGCGGGAGTGGTTACGAGCAGTACTTC. It encodes CASSYSGSGSGYEQYF. This rearrangement joins TRBV6-5 to TRBJ2-7; 9 nucleotides align to TRBD2. The J segment lost 4 bases and the V segment lost 0 bases, leaving 7 bases of the junction unmatched. The germline V gene has CDR1 MNHEY and CDR2 SVGAGI. The CDR3 covers 16 residues.

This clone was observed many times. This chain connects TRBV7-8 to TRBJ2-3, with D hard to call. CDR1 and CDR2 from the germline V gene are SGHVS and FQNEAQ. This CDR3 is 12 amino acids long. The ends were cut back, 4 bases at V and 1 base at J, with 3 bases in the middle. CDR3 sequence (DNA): TGTGCCAGCAGCTCCCGCACAGATACGCAGTATTTT. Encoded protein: CASSSRTDTQYF.

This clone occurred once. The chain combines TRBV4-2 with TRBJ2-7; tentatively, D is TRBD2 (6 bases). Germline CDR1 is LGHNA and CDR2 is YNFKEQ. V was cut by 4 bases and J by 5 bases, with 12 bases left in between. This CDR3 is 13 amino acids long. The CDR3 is CASSLGRGNEQYF. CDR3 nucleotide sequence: TGTGCCAGCAGCCTCGGGCGGGGTAACGAGCAGTACTTC.

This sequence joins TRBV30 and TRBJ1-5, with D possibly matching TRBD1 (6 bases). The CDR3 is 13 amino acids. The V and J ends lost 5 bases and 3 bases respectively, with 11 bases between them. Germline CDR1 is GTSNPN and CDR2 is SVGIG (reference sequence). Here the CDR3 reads CAWGGHLNQPQHF. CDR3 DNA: TGTGCCTGGGGGGGACACCTCAATCAGCCCCAGCATTTT.

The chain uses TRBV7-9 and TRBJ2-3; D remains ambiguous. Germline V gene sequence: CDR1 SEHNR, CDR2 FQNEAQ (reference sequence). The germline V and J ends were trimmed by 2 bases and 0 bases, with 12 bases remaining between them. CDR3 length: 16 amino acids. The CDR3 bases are TGTGCCAGCAGCTTAAACATCGTCTACAGCACAGATACGCAGTATTTT. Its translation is CASSLNIVYSTDTQYF.

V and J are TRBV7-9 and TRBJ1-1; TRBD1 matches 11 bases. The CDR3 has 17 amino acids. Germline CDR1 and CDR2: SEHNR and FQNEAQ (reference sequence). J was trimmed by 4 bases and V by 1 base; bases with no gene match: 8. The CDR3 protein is CASSLGTGGYGVTEAFF. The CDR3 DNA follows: TGTGCCAGCAGCTTAGGGACAGGGGGCTATGGTGTCACTGAAGCTTTCTTT.

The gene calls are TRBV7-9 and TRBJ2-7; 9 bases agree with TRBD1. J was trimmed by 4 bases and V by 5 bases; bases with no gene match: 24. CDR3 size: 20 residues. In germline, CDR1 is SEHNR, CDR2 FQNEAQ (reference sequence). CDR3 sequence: CASSGGRRNRGPSGAYEQYF. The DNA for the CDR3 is TGTGCCAGCAGCGGGGGGCGCCGGAACAGGGGGCCTAGCGGAGCGTACGAGCAGTACTTC. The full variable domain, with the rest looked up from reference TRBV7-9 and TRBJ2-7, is DTGVSQNPRHKITKRGQNVTFRCDPISEHNRLYWYRQTLGQGPEFLTYFQNEAQLEKSRLLSDRFSAERPKGSFSTLEIQRTEQGDSAMYLCASSGGRRNRGPSGAYEQYFGPGTRLTVT.

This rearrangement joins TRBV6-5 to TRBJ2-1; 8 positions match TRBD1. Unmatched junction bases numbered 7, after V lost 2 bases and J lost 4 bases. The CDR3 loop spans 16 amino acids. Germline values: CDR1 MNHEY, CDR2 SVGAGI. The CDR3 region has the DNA TGTGCCAGCAGTTACCGCCGGGACAGGCCATACAATGAGCAGTTCTTC. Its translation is CASSYRRDRPYNEQFF.

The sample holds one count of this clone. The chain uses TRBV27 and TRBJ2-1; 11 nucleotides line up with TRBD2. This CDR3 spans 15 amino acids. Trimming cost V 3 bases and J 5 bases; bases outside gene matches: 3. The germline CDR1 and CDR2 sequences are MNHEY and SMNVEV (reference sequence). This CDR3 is CASSFSGRGNNEQFF. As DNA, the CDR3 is TGTGCCAGCAGTTTTAGCGGGAGGGGAAACAATGAGCAGTTCTTC.

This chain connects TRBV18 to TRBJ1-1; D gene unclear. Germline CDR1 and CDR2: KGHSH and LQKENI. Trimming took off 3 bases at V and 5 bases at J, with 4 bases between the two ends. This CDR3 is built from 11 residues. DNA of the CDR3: TGTGCCAGCTCACCGAAAACTGAAGCTTTCTTT. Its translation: CASSPKTEAFF.

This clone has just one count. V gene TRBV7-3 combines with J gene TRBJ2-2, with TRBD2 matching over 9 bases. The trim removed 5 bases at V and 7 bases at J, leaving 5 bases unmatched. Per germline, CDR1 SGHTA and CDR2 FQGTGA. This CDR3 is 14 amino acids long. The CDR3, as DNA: TGTGCCAGCAGCATTCTAGCGGGACACGGGGAGCTGTTTTTT. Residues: CASSILAGHGELFF.

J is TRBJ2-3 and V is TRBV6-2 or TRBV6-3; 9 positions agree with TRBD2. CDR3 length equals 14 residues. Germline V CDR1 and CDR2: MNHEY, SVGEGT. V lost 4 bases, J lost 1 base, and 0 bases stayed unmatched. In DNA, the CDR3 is TGTGCCAGCAGTTTAGCGGGGGGCACAGATACGCAGTATTTT. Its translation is CASSLAGGTDTQYF.

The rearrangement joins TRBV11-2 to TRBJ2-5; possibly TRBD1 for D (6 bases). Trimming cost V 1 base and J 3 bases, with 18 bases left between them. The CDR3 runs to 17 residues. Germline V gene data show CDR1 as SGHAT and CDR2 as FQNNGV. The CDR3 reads CASSLGSTGSPEETQYF. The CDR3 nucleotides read TGTGCCAGCAGCTTAGGGTCCACAGGGTCCCCTGAAGAGACCCAGTACTTC.

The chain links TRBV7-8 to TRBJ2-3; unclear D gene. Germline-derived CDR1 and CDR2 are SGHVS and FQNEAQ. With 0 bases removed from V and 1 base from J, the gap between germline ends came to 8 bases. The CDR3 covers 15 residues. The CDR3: CASSLADPGTDTQYF. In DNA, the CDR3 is TGTGCCAGCAGCTTAGCGGACCCGGGCACAGATACGCAGTATTTT.

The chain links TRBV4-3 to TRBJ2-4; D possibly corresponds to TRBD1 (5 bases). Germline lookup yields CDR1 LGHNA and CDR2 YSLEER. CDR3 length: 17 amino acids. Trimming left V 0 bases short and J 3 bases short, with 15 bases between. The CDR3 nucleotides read TGCGCCAGCAGCCAAGATTCCAGGGTTGATGGCAAAAACATTCAGTACTTC. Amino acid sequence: CASSQDSRVDGKNIQYF.

In DNA, the CDR3 is TGTGCCACCAGCAGAGATTATGCTGAAGCTTTCTTT. Translation: CATSRDYAEAFF. V and J are TRBV15 and TRBJ1-1; D uncertain. The CDR3 contains 12 residues. Trimming removed 0 bases at V and 6 bases at J, with 5 bases between. Per the germline V gene, CDR1 is LNHNV and CDR2 is YYDKDF (reference sequence).

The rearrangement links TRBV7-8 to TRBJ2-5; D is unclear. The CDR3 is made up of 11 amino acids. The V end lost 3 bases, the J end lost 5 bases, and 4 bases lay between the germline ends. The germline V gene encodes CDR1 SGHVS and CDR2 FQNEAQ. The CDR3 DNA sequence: TGTGCCAGCAGCTTCAGGGAGACCCAGTACTTC. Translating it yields CASSFRETQYF.

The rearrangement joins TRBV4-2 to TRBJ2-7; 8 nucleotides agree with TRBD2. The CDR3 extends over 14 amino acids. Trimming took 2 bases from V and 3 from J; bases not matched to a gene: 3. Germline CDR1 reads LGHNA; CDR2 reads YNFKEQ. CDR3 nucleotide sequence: TGTGCCAGCAGCCAACTAGGGACTAGCTACGAGCAGTACTTC. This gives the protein CASSQLGTSYEQYF.

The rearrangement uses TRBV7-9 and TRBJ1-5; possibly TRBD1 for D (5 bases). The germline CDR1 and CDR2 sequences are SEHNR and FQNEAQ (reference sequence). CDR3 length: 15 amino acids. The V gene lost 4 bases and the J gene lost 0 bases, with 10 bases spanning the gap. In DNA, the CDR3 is TGTGCCAGCAGCTGGGGACGGATTAGCAATCAGCCCCAGCATTTT. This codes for CASSWGRISNQPQHF.

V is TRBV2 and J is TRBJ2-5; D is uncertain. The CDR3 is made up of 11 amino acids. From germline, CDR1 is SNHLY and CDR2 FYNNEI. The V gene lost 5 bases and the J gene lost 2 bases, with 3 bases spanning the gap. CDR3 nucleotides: TGTGCCAGCAGTCCTCAAGAGACCCAGTACTTC. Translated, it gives CASSPQETQYF.

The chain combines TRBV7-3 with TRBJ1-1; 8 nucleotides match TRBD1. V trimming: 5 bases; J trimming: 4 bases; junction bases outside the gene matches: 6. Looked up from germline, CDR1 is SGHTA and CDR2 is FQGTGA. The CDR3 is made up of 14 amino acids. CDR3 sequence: CASSQQGVGTEAFF. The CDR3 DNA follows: TGTGCCAGCAGCCAACAGGGGGTAGGCACTGAAGCTTTCTTT.

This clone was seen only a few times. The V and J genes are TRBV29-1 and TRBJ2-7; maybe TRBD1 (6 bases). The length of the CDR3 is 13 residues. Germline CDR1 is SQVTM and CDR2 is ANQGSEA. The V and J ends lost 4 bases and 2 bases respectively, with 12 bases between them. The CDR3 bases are TGCAGCGTTGTTATGGACAGCGCCTACGAGCAGTACTTC. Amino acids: CSVVMDSAYEQYF.

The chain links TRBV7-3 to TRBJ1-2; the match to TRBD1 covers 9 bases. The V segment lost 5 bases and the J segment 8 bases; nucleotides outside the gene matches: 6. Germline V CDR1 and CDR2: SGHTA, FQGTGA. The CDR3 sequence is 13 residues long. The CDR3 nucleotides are TGTGCCAGCAGCCCACAGGGGGCGGGGGGCTACACCTTC. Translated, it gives CASSPQGAGGYTF.